This paragraph reports one T cell receptor beta chain. Construction of TCR beta libraries relied on iRepertoire HTBI primers and on Arm-PCR targeting CDR3 regions. TCRdb re-analysed the multiplex PCR reads in MiXCR, keeping a single row per CDR3 protein. The repertoire holds just over 600,000 distinct CDR3 sequences, with about 16% as singletons. This sample is part of a study of regulatory T cells in long-lasting Graves disease. This CDR3 is 14 amino acids long. Germline CDR1 LNHNV, CDR2 YYDKDF (reference sequence). V gave up 0 bases and J gave up 4 bases, with 7 bases separating them. Time point given: newly diagnosed GD, antithyroid drugs for less than 3 months. Extracted RNA from PBMCs served as the source of the TCR library. Graves' disease diagnosis used American Thyroid Association guidelines. These data also featured in a second study, about T cells in Graves' hyperthyroidism and ophthalmopathy.

This specimen consisted of peripheral blood mononuclear cells (PBMCs), obtained at new diagnosis, from a patient treated with antithyroid drugs. This sequence originates from a woman in her twenties or thirties with Graves disease. This chain links TRBV15 with TRBJ1-3; D unresolved. The CDR3 loop reads CATSRDLEGNTIYF. The CDR3 DNA reads as TGTGCCACCAGCAGAGATCTGGAAGGAAACACCATATATTTT.